The 32 T cell receptor beta chains below all came from one sample that was sequenced in a study of blood T cell repertoires in COVID-19. TCRdb's copy holds only in-frame clones and misses some; the assay was immunoSEQ multiplex PCR. This sample has around 72,000 clones, with 65% to 90% found just once. Sequencing used peripheral blood. The receptors derive from a man aged 65-85 years with active or convalescent COVID-19.

The gene calls are TRBV5-1 and TRBJ1-5; 8 bases align to TRBD1. Germline V CDR1 and CDR2: SGHRS, YFSETQ. CDR3 length: 15 residues. The junction had 5 bases not matched to a gene; V was cut back by 4 bases and J by 2 bases. CDR3 coding DNA: TGCGCCAGCAGCCCGGAGGGACAGGGCAATCAGCCCCAGCATTTT. This encodes CASSPEGQGNQPQHF. The full variable domain, completed using reference TRBV5-1 and TRBJ1-5, is KAGVTQTPRYLIKTRGQQVTLSCSPISGHRSVSWYQQTPGQGLQFLFEYFSETQRNKGNFPGRFSGRQFSNSRSEMNVSTLELGDSALYLCASSPEGQGNQPQHFGDGTRLSIL.

The chain employs TRBV19 and TRBJ1-5, with D hard to call. V was pared by 7 bases and J by 4 bases, with 11 bases between. Germline V CDR1 and CDR2: LNHDA, SQIVND (reference sequence). The CDR3 is made up of 13 amino acids. CDR3 bases: TGTGCCAGTATGGCTGGAGGGAATCAGCCCCAGCATTTT. It codes for CASMAGGNQPQHF.

J is TRBJ2-7 and V is TRBV19; TRBD1 is a possible D gene (5 bases). The CDR3 totals 13 residues. The germline V gene has CDR1 LNHDA and CDR2 SQIVND (reference sequence). The V end was cut by 5 bases, the J end by 4 bases, with 12 bases between. The CDR3 sequence: CASSPPQGYEQYF. Written as DNA, the CDR3 is TGTGCCAGTAGTCCCCCCCAGGGTTACGAGCAGTACTTC.

V is TRBV29-1 and J is TRBJ2-3; maybe TRBD2 (6 bases). The CDR3 spans 12 residues. Germline lookup yields CDR1 SQVTM and CDR2 ANQGSEA. Trimming cost V 4 bases and J 4 bases, with 9 bases left between them. CDR3 DNA: TGCAGCGTTGCCCGGGAGCCAGATACGCAGTATTTT. The encoded protein is CSVAREPDTQYF.

This clone was seen only once. This chain links TRBV7-8 with TRBJ2-5, with 9 bases aligning to TRBD2. V trimming: 5 bases; J trimming: 5 bases; junction bases outside the gene matches: 9. The germline V gene encodes CDR1 SGHVS and CDR2 FQNEAQ. CDR3 length equals 15 residues. The CDR3: CASSTSSGSGETQYF. CDR3 DNA sequence: TGTGCCAGCAGCACGAGTAGCGGGAGCGGGGAGACCCAGTACTTC.

The gene calls are TRBV10-3 and TRBJ1-1, with 8 bases lining up with TRBD1. The CDR3 runs to 14 residues. Germline values: CDR1 ENHRY, CDR2 SYGVKD. Unmatched junction bases numbered 4, after V lost 5 bases and J lost 2 bases. CDR3 residues: CAISNRGDNTEAFF. The DNA for the CDR3 is TGTGCCATCAGTAACAGGGGGGACAACACTGAAGCTTTCTTT.

This clone has a single count. The chain employs TRBV5-5 and TRBJ1-4; D not resolved. The CDR3 extends over 14 amino acids. V lost 0 bases and J lost 8, with 11 bases in between. Germline values: CDR1 SGHKS, CDR2 YYEKEE (reference sequence). CDR3 sequence: CASSLGGFGEKLFF. CDR3 coding DNA: TGTGCCAGCAGCTTGGGAGGCTTTGGAGAAAAACTGTTTTTT. The variable domain in full, with the rest retrieved from reference TRBV5-5 and TRBJ1-4, is DAGVTQSPTHLIKTRGQQVTLRCSPISGHKSVSWYQQVLGQGPQFIFQYYEKEERGRGNFPDRFSARQFPNYSSELNVNALLLGDSALYLCASSLGGFGEKLFFGSGTQLSVL.

The V and J genes are TRBV5-6 and TRBJ2-4; weak D call: TRBD2 (7 bases). The CDR3 totals 13 residues. V lost 1 base and J 11 bases, leaving 13 bases between the germline ends. The germline CDR1 and CDR2 sequences are SGHDT and YYEEEE. The chain's CDR3 is CASSLMAGAVQYF. The CDR3 region has the DNA TGTGCCAGCAGCTTGATGGCGGGGGCGGTTCAGTACTTC.

This chain links TRBV18 with TRBJ1-4; the D is unclear. V gave up 4 bases and J gave up 8 bases, with 14 bases separating them. The germline gives CDR1 KGHSH, CDR2 LQKENI. This CDR3 spans 14 amino acids. CDR3 in amino acids: CASSLNGREEKLFF. The CDR3, as DNA: TGTGCCAGCTCACTCAACGGGAGGGAGGAAAAACTGTTTTTT. Complete variable domain (other parts from reference TRBV18 and TRBJ1-4): NAGVMQNPRHLVRRRGQEARLRCSPMKGHSHVYWYRQLPEEGLKFMVYLQKENIIDESGMPKERFSAEFPKEGPSILRIQQVVRGDSAAYFCASSLNGREEKLFFGSGTQLSVL.

V and J are TRBV4-1 and TRBJ1-1; D is perhaps TRBD1 (5 bases). Per germline, CDR1 MGHRA and CDR2 YSYEKL. V dropped 1 base and J dropped 3 bases, with 12 bases sitting between them. The CDR3 is made up of 15 amino acids. The CDR3 DNA is TGCGCCAGCAGCCAAGGGGGCCAGGGCCACACTGAAGCTTTCTTT. Protein product: CASSQGGQGHTEAFF.

This clone turned up a few times. This chain connects TRBV20-1 to TRBJ1-1; D is unclear. The CDR3 has 11 residues. CDR1 DFQATT and CDR2 SNEGSKA come from the germline V gene (reference sequence). V was shortened by 0 bases and J by 8 bases, with 7 bases between the two germline ends. The CDR3 DNA sequence: TGCAGTGCTAGAGAGTCGGGGGAAGCTTTCTTT. Its translation is CSARESGEAFF.

The CDR3 sequence: CASSVRQGMYTF. The CDR3 DNA reads TGTGCCAGCAGTGTTAGACAGGGCATGTACACCTTC. V is TRBV12-3 or TRBV12-4 and J is TRBJ1-2; 7 bases match TRBD1. Losses at the gene ends were 5 bases for V and 11 bases for J; bases not matched to a gene: 8. The CDR3 has 12 amino acids.

The chain employs TRBV18 and TRBJ1-1; D gene unclear. CDR3 length: 13 amino acids. Trimming stripped 6 bases from V and 1 base from J, with 9 bases between. CDR1 and CDR2 from the germline V gene are KGHSH and LQKENI. The CDR3 is CASSRAGNTEAFF. CDR3 DNA sequence: TGTGCCAGCTCGCGGGCAGGGAACACTGAAGCTTTCTTT.

This chain uses TRBV2 with TRBJ1-2; 10 nucleotides align to TRBD1. The CDR3 has 14 residues. Germline-derived CDR1 and CDR2 are SNHLY and FYNNEI. The V and J ends lost 7 bases and 8 bases, in that order; junction bases with no gene match: 10. The CDR3 is CASNRQGALEGYTF. DNA for the CDR3: TGTGCCAGCAACCGACAGGGGGCGTTAGAAGGCTACACCTTC.

The chain couples TRBV7-9 to TRBJ2-3; no clear D. Trimming left V 1 base short and J 4 bases short, with 6 bases between. Germline assignment: CDR1 SEHNR and CDR2 FQNEAQ (reference sequence). CDR3 length: 13 residues. The CDR3 sequence: CASSLVAADTQYF. CDR3 nucleotide sequence: TGTGCCAGCAGCTTAGTTGCGGCAGATACGCAGTATTTT.

The chain has TRBV7-2 and TRBJ2-3, with 9 bases fitting TRBD1. CDR1 is SGHTA and CDR2 is FQGNSA in the germline V gene. Trimming cost V 0 bases and J 4 bases; bases outside gene matches: 8. The CDR3 is 17 residues long. The CDR3 region is CASSLASTGGIADTQYF. CDR3 DNA sequence: TGTGCCAGCAGCTTAGCTTCGACAGGGGGTATCGCAGATACGCAGTATTTT.

This chain links TRBV5-1 with TRBJ2-7; 7 nucleotides match TRBD1. J gave up 2 bases and V 4 bases, and 6 bases lay outside the gene matches. CDR1 is SGHRS and CDR2 is YFSETQ in the germline V gene. The CDR3 spans 14 residues. CDR3 coding DNA: TGCGCCAGCAGCGTTGGACAGGCGCCCTACGAGCAGTACTTC. Amino acid sequence: CASSVGQAPYEQYF.

As DNA, the CDR3 is TGTGCCAGCAGCTCCCAATCGGGCCAAGAGACCCAGTACTTC. It translates to CASSSQSGQETQYF. J is TRBJ2-5 and V is TRBV7-2; no reliable D call. Trimming removed 4 bases from V and 1 base from J, with 10 bases in between. The germline V gene encodes CDR1 SGHTA and CDR2 FQGNSA. The CDR3 has 14 residues.

The chain has TRBV19 and TRBJ1-6, with D possibly TRBD1 on 5 matching bases. The V gene lost 8 bases and the J gene lost 4 bases, with 12 bases spanning the gap. CDR1 is LNHDA, CDR2 SQIVND, per germline (reference sequence). The CDR3 sequence is 14 residues long. The CDR3 here is CASCTGEYNSPLHF. CDR3 nucleotides: TGTGCCAGTTGCACAGGAGAATATAATTCACCCCTCCACTTT.

V and J are TRBV7-8 and TRBJ2-1; TRBD2 might be the D (6 bases). The CDR3 runs to 15 residues. Trimming removed 4 bases at V and 4 bases at J, with 14 bases between. CDR1 and CDR2 (germline): SGHVS, FQNEAQ. The CDR3 protein is CASSSQGLRYNEQFF. The CDR3 DNA reads as TGTGCCAGCAGCTCTCAGGGACTTCGATACAATGAGCAGTTCTTC. The whole variable domain, remainder taken from reference TRBV7-8 and TRBJ2-1, is GAGVSQSPRYKVAKRGQDVALRCDPISGHVSLFWYQQALGQGPEFLTYFQNEAQLDKSGLPSDRFFAERPEGSVSTLKIQRTQQEDSAVYLCASSSQGLRYNEQFFGPGTRLTVL.

The chain has TRBV2 and TRBJ2-3, with 11 bases matching TRBD2. Germline CDR1 reads SNHLY; CDR2 reads FYNNEI. Trimming at V came to 4 bases and at J to 3 bases, leaving 3 bases not matched to a gene. The CDR3 contains 15 residues. The CDR3 sequence: CASSGLAGRTDTQYF. In DNA, the CDR3 is TGTGCCAGCAGTGGACTAGCGGGAAGAACAGATACGCAGTATTTT.

The genes are TRBV19 and TRBJ2-5, with 12 bases lining up with TRBD2. The CDR3 is made up of 16 amino acids. V dropped 6 bases and J dropped 0; count of bases not matched to a gene: 5. Per the germline V gene, CDR1 is LNHDA and CDR2 is SQIVND (reference sequence). The CDR3 DNA reads as TGTGCCAGTAGGGGGGGGACTAGCGGGTACCAAGAGACCCAGTACTTC. This sequence encodes CASRGGTSGYQETQYF.

The CDR3 DNA is TGTGCCAGTAGTATGCCCTTCTACCTAAACACCGGGGAGCTGTTTTTT. Protein sequence: CASSMPFYLNTGELFF. The rearrangement links TRBV19 to TRBJ2-2; D gene uncertain. Germline CDR1 is LNHDA and CDR2 is SQIVND (reference sequence). The CDR3 consists of 16 residues. V lost 3 bases and J lost 2, with 13 bases in between.

This chain links TRBV27 with TRBJ1-1; weak D call: TRBD1 (6 bases). The CDR3 has 15 amino acids. V lost 4 bases to trimming and J lost 3 bases, with 15 bases between them. Germline V gene lookup returns CDR1 MNHEY and CDR2 SMNVEV (reference sequence). For the CDR3, the DNA is TGTGCCAGCAGTTCCTCAGGGGCGGGGGACACTGAAGCTTTCTTT. Its translation: CASSSSGAGDTEAFF.

The V and J genes are TRBV5-6 and TRBJ2-5; perhaps TRBD2 as D (6 bases). Germline-derived CDR1 and CDR2 are SGHDT and YYEEEE. The germline V and J ends were trimmed by 3 bases and 5 bases, with 14 bases remaining between them. The CDR3 is made up of 14 amino acids. CDR3 amino acids: CASSYRFGGETQYF. The CDR3 DNA sequence: TGTGCCAGCAGCTACCGATTCGGAGGGGAGACCCAGTACTTC.

The genes are TRBV6-5 and TRBJ1-2; 10 nucleotides align to TRBD1. Germline values: CDR1 MNHEY, CDR2 SVGAGI. The CDR3 has 13 amino acids. V lost 8 bases and J lost 5; bases outside the gene matches: 5. CDR3 sequence: CASQTGGWYGYTF. Written as DNA, the CDR3 is TGTGCCAGCCAGACAGGGGGCTGGTATGGCTACACCTTC.

This chain connects TRBV7-8 to TRBJ1-2; possibly TRBD1 for D (6 bases). Trimming left V 3 bases short and J 1 base short, with 18 bases between. Germline V gene data show CDR1 as SGHVS and CDR2 as FQNEAQ. The CDR3 contains 17 residues. The DNA of the CDR3 is TGTGCCAGCAGCTTCCATTTCGCGGGGGCCCTTAACTATGGCTACACCTTC. This translates into CASSFHFAGALNYGYTF. Full variable domain (rest looked up from reference TRBV7-8 and TRBJ1-2): GAGVSQSPRYKVAKRGQDVALRCDPISGHVSLFWYQQALGQGPEFLTYFQNEAQLDKSGLPSDRFFAERPEGSVSTLKIQRTQQEDSAVYLCASSFHFAGALNYGYTFGSGTRLTVV.

The V and J genes are TRBV6-1 and TRBJ2-1; the match to TRBD1 covers 7 bases. This CDR3 region has 16 residues. The germline V gene encodes CDR1 MNHNS and CDR2 SASEGT. The ends lost 3 bases at V and 4 bases at J; junction bases unmatched: 9. CDR3 DNA sequence: TGTGCCAGCAGTGACCCCCCCCGACAGGGTTACAATGAGCAGTTCTTC. It encodes CASSDPPRQGYNEQFF.

The chain combines TRBV18 with TRBJ1-6; possibly TRBD1 for D (5 bases). Trimming removed 4 bases at V and 14 bases at J, with 21 bases between. Germline V gives CDR1 KGHSH, CDR2 LQKENI. This CDR3 is 15 amino acids long. DNA of the CDR3: TGTGCCAGCTCACGCGGGGACGGATCCCCTTCGACCCTCCACTTT. This translates into CASSRGDGSPSTLHF.

This chain connects TRBV7-8 to TRBJ2-1; the match to TRBD2 covers 7 bases. The CDR3 extends over 15 amino acids. The germline V gene encodes CDR1 SGHVS and CDR2 FQNEAQ. Unmatched junction bases numbered 8, after V lost 2 bases and J lost 7 bases. CDR3 DNA sequence: TGTGCCAGCAGCTTAAGTTTTGGACTAGGTAATGAGCAGTTCTTC. It yields the protein CASSLSFGLGNEQFF.

The chain links TRBV15 to TRBJ1-6, with 12 bases fitting TRBD1. The CDR3 covers 15 residues. Germline V gene data show CDR1 as LNHNV and CDR2 as YYDKDF (reference sequence). The V gene end was trimmed by 4 bases and the J gene end by 7 bases; junction bases not matched to a gene: 2. As DNA, the CDR3 is TGTGCCACCAGCAAGGGACAGGGGGCGAATTCACCCCTCCACTTT. It codes for CATSKGQGANSPLHF.

This clone has at least ten counts. The genes are TRBV2 and TRBJ1-6; 10 bases map to TRBD1. The CDR3 sequence is 14 residues long. Germline values: CDR1 SNHLY, CDR2 FYNNEI. Germline trimming cut 8 bases from V and 9 bases from J; bases unmatched to any gene: 7. The CDR3 bases are TGTGCCAGCGGAGGACAGGGGGTTAGTTCACCCCTCCACTTT. Translation gives CASGGQGVSSPLHF.